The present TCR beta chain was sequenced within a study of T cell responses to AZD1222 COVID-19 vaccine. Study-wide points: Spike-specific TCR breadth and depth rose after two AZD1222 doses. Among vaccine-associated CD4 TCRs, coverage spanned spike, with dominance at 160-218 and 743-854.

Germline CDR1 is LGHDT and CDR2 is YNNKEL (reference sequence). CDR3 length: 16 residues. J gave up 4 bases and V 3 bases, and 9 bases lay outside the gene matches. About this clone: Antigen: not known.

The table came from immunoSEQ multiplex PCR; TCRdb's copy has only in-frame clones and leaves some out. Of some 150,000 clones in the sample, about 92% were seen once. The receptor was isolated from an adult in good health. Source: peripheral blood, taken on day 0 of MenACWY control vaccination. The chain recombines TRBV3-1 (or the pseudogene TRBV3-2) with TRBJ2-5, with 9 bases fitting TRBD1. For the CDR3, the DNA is TGTGCCAGCAGCCACCTTACAGGGGGCGAAGGAGAGACCCAGTACTTC. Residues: CASSHLTGGEGETQYF.